Listed below are T cell receptor beta chains from one sample, sequenced in a study of vaccination effects on CD4 cells after COVID-19. These receptors' targets are unknown. Only in-frame clones appear in the TCRdb table, and some are missing; sequencing was by immunoSEQ multiplex PCR. The table includes 60,000 to 70,000 clones, roughly 81% detected once. This sample comprised CD4+ T cells from PBMCs cultured with HCoV-229E spike peptides, obtained before COVID-19 vaccination. The receptor source for this set is a human donor who received a COVID-19 vaccine. CDR3s include the opening cysteine and the closing phenylalanine or tryptophan. A D gene is named only where the DNA matches it firmly. Some rows mark clone size as missing; the rest say once, few, many or name a class of expanded clone.

>TRBV5-4|TRBJ2-2|few|-
CASSSGQHTGELFF
TGTGCCAGCAGCTCGGGACAACACACCGGGGAGCTGTTTTTT
>TRBV28|TRBJ2-1|-|-
CASSYRNYNEQFF
TGTGCCAGCAGTTATCGGAATTACAATGAGCAGTTCTTC
>TRBV9|TRBJ2-3|once|-
CASSVGRGAGTDTQYF
TGTGCCAGCAGCGTAGGTAGAGGGGCCGGGACAGATACGCAGTATTTT
>TRBV3-1/TRBV3-2|TRBJ1-1|-|-
CASSQDRGVEAFF
TGTGCCAGCAGCCAAGACAGGGGAGTTGAAGCTTTCTTT
>TRBV24-1|TRBJ2-3|-|-
CATSDLGQPTDTQYF
TGTGCCACCAGTGACCTAGGACAGCCCACAGATACGCAGTATTTT
>TRBV9|TRBJ1-5|-|-
CASSPGVGEYQPQHF
TGTGCCAGCAGTCCTGGAGTTGGGGAGTATCAGCCCCAGCATTTT
>TRBV5-4|TRBJ2-3|-|TRBD2
CASTMGLGHQDTQYF
TGTGCCAGCACCATGGGACTAGGGCATCAGGATACGCAGTATTTT
>TRBV19|TRBJ1-6|-|-
CASSIQYNSPLHF
TGTGCCAGTAGTATCCAGTATAATTCACCCCTCCACTTT
>TRBV5-1|TRBJ1-1|-|TRBD1
CASSLGGQGGTEAFF
TGCGCCAGCAGCTTAGGAGGACAGGGGGGCACTGAAGCTTTCTTT
>TRBV7-9|TRBJ2-3|once|-
CASSLFDTQYF
TGTGCCAGCAGCTTGTTCGATACGCAGTATTTT
>TRBV2|TRBJ1-4|-|-
CASSVSAGDVVGEKLFF
TGTGCCAGCAGTGTGAGTGCAGGGGACGTCGTAGGTGAAAAACTGTTTTTT
>TRBV19|TRBJ1-1|-|-
CASEETGSRTEAFF
TGTGCCAGTGAGGAAACAGGGTCGCGTACTGAAGCTTTCTTT
>TRBV7-2|TRBJ2-3|-|-
CASTPVGDTQYF
TGTGCCAGCACCCCGGTGGGTGATACGCAGTATTTT
>TRBV5-4|TRBJ2-2|-|-
CASSLAPGLDTGELFF
TGTGCCAGCAGCTTGGCTCCGGGGTTGGACACCGGGGAGCTGTTTTTT
>TRBV5-8|TRBJ2-3|-|-
CASPTYPPSFTDTQYF
TGTGCCAGCCCCACTTACCCCCCTTCGTTCACAGATACGCAGTATTTT
>TRBV5-1|TRBJ1-3|once|-
CASSPGSSGNTIYF
TGCGCCAGCAGCCCAGGGAGCTCTGGAAACACCATATATTTT
>TRBV6-5|TRBJ1-5|-|TRBD1
CASSRGQGNQPQHF
TGTGCCAGCAGTCGAGGACAGGGGAATCAGCCCCAGCATTTT
>TRBV27|TRBJ1-2|-|-
CASSPSGSEDYGYTF
TGTGCCAGTAGCCCTTCAGGGTCGGAAGACTATGGCTACACCTTC
>TRBV19|TRBJ2-1|-|-
CASSITGGAGNEQFF
TGTGCCAGTAGTATAACCGGGGGAGCCGGGAATGAGCAGTTCTTC
>TRBV7-3|TRBJ2-6|-|-
CASSLMGAGANVLTF
TGTGCCAGCAGCTTAATGGGGGCTGGGGCCAACGTCCTGACTTTC
>TRBV2|TRBJ1-5|-|-
CASNDGAEGLEYSNQPQHF
TGTGCCAGCAACGATGGGGCGGAGGGGCTAGAATATAGCAATCAGCCCCAGCATTTT
>TRBV7-2|TRBJ2-6|few|-
CASSQSGGANVLTF
TGTGCCAGCAGTCAATCAGGGGGGGCCAACGTCCTGACTTTC
>TRBV10-2|TRBJ2-3|-|TRBD1
CASHSGDRYTDTQYF
TGCGCCAGCCACTCTGGGGACAGGTACACAGATACGCAGTATTTT
>TRBV7-3|TRBJ1-6|-|-
CASSLVGGPNNSPLHF
TGTGCCAGCAGCTTAGTGGGGGGGCCTAATAATTCACCCCTCCACTTT
>TRBV2|TRBJ1-3|few|-
CASTKGQGNTIYF
TGTGCCAGCACCAAAGGGCAGGGAAACACCATATATTTT
>TRBV6-2/TRBV6-3|TRBJ1-1|-|-
CASSSAVGSGTEAFF
TGTGCCAGCAGTTCGGCCGTAGGGTCTGGGACTGAAGCTTTCTTT
>TRBV4-2|TRBJ1-2|-|-
CASSQDDQPFNYGYTF
TGTGCCAGCAGCCAAGATGACCAGCCCTTCAACTATGGCTACACCTTC
>TRBV6-6|TRBJ1-1|-|TRBD1
CASSRQGNTEAFF
TGTGCCAGCAGTCGACAGGGAAACACTGAAGCTTTCTTT
>TRBV2|TRBJ1-2|few|-
CASSPGFGYTF
TGTGCCAGCAGCCCAGGGTTCGGCTACACCTTC
>TRBV9|TRBJ2-1|-|TRBD2
CASSASGGGYNEQFF
TGTGCCAGCAGCGCGAGCGGGGGGGGCTACAATGAGCAGTTCTTC
>TRBV5-1|TRBJ2-1|few|-
CASSSPTEGNNEQFF
TGCGCCAGCAGCTCGCCGACAGAGGGAAACAATGAGCAGTTCTTC
>TRBV6-5|TRBJ2-5|-|-
CASSSPGLGRETQYF
TGTGCCAGCAGTTCCCCGGGACTGGGAAGGGAGACCCAGTACTTC
>TRBV14|TRBJ2-3|-|-
CASSQRFGTDTQYF
TGTGCCAGCAGCCAAAGATTCGGCACAGATACGCAGTATTTT
>TRBV5-8|TRBJ1-5|once|-
CASSQWTSNQPQHF
TGTGCCAGCAGCCAATGGACGAGCAATCAGCCCCAGCATTTT
>TRBV4-1|TRBJ2-1|-|-
CASSQSGSNNEQFF
TGCGCCAGCAGCCAAAGTGGCAGTAACAATGAGCAGTTCTTC
>TRBV6-5|TRBJ1-5|-|-
CASSPQGNGNQPQHF
TGTGCCAGCAGCCCCCAGGGTAATGGCAATCAGCCCCAGCATTTT
>TRBV5-8|TRBJ2-5|-|TRBD1
CASPSRPGQGVQETQYF
TGTGCCAGCCCCTCGAGGCCCGGACAGGGGGTCCAAGAGACCCAGTACTTC
>TRBV11-2|TRBJ2-1|-|TRBD2
CASSFGLAGPYNEQFF
TGTGCCAGCAGCTTTGGACTAGCGGGCCCCTACAATGAGCAGTTCTTC
>TRBV5-4|TRBJ2-5|-|-
CASTWGETQYF
TGTGCCAGCACCTGGGGGGAGACCCAGTACTTC
>TRBV24-1|TRBJ1-4|-|-
CATAGSTNEKLFF
TGTGCCACCGCGGGATCAACTAATGAAAAACTGTTTTTT
>TRBV18|TRBJ1-1|few|-
CASSPRGNTEAFF
TGTGCCAGCTCACCACGGGGGAACACTGAAGCTTTCTTT
>TRBV19|TRBJ1-3|-|TRBD1
CASSMRQGARGNTIYF
TGTGCCAGTAGTATGAGACAGGGGGCAAGGGGAAACACCATATATTTT